A single sample gave rise to the 28 T cell receptor beta chains below, sequenced in a study of control samples from healthy donors and cancer patients (TCRdb year 2020). The method was the immunoSEQ multiplex PCR assay. TCRdb limited this immuneACCESS table to in-frame rearrangements with V and J called. A share of clones is missing; checked studies link under half to unresolved V genes, and the rest is unexplained. This sample is represented by 70,000 to 80,000 clones; more than 75% of them were singletons. The ten most abundant clones make up under 5% of the sample. Sequenced sample: blood. All receptors come from a woman aged 45-60 years in good health.

This clone was recorded a few times. The rearrangement joins TRBV10-3 to TRBJ2-7, with TRBD2 identical over 8 bases. Germline-derived CDR1 and CDR2 are ENHRY and SYGVKD. Trimming took 11 bases from V and 4 from J; bases not matched to a gene: 10. The CDR3 is 13 residues long. CDR3 protein: CAPNREGRYEQYF. The DNA for the CDR3 is TGTGCCCCCAACCGGGAGGGGAGGTACGAGCAGTACTTC.

J is TRBJ2-3 and V is TRBV3-1 (or the pseudogene TRBV3-2), with 14 bases matching TRBD2. The CDR3 spans 21 residues. CDR1 and CDR2 (germline): LGHDT, YNNKEL (reference sequence). Trimming at V came to 0 bases and at J to 2 bases, leaving 13 bases not matched to a gene. CDR3: CASSQDPPWTSGRRFTDTQYF. The CDR3 DNA follows: TGTGCCAGCAGCCAAGACCCCCCCTGGACTAGCGGGAGGAGGTTCACAGATACGCAGTATTTT.

This sequence joins TRBV18 and TRBJ2-3; 7 positions match TRBD1. Germline CDR1 KGHSH, CDR2 LQKENI. V lost 5 bases to trimming and J lost 5 bases; unmatched junction nucleotides: 7. The CDR3 runs 14 residues. For the CDR3, the DNA is TGTGCCAGCTCAGCAAATGACAGGGTAGATACGCAGTATTTT. It encodes CASSANDRVDTQYF.

The sample holds one count of this clone. V and J are TRBV29-1 and TRBJ2-2; 8 positions match TRBD2. Germline V CDR1 and CDR2: SQVTM, ANQGSEA. The CDR3 length is 11 residues. J lost 13 bases, V lost 4 bases, and 5 bases had no gene match. CDR3 loop: CSVASGGGLFF. In DNA, the CDR3 is TGCAGCGTTGCCAGCGGGGGTGGGCTGTTTTTT.

This sequence joins TRBV12-2 and TRBJ2-7; the table's TRBD2 call for D was not verified on the DNA. TRBV12-2 is a documented pseudogene. This CDR3 has 16 amino acids. The CDR3 DNA reads as TGTGCAAGTCGCCTGAGACTAGCGGAGTTCTCCTACGAGCAGTACTTC. Translation: CASRLRLAEFSYEQYF.

This chain connects TRBV2 to TRBJ2-7; TRBD1 matches at 7 bases. This CDR3 is built from 15 residues. Germline assignment: CDR1 SNHLY and CDR2 FYNNEI. V shed 3 bases and J 0 bases; nucleotides not matched to a gene: 5. The CDR3 sequence is CASSDITGASYEQYF. The CDR3 nucleotides are TGTGCCAGCAGTGATATAACAGGGGCCTCCTACGAGCAGTACTTC.

Only a few counts were recorded for this clone. This chain connects TRBV19 to TRBJ2-1; no clear D. Deletions cut 6 bases from V and 0 bases from J, with 12 bases between. Germline CDR1 is LNHDA and CDR2 is SQIVND (reference sequence). The CDR3 sequence is 15 residues long. The CDR3 here is CASSLVRSSYNEQFF. The CDR3 nucleotides are TGTGCCAGTAGCCTGGTACGCAGCTCCTACAATGAGCAGTTCTTC.

The V call is TRBV5-1, the J call TRBJ2-4; 16 bases are a match to TRBD2. With 4 bases clipped from V and 0 bases from J, the junction kept 4 bases outside the gene matches. The CDR3 loop spans 18 amino acids. The germline V gene encodes CDR1 SGHRS and CDR2 YFSETQ. The CDR3: CASSPGTSGGVAKNIQYF. The CDR3 coding sequence is TGCGCCAGCAGCCCCGGGACTAGCGGGGGGGTAGCCAAAAACATTCAGTACTTC.

The V and J genes are TRBV15 and TRBJ1-6, with D unclear. Germline V gene data show CDR1 as LNHNV and CDR2 as YYDKDF (reference sequence). The CDR3 runs to 15 residues. Trimming pared 5 bases from V and 6 bases from J, leaving 14 bases between. In nucleotides, the CDR3 is TGTGCCACCAGCGCTCGCTCGGACCTTAATTCACCCCTCCACTTT. Its translation is CATSARSDLNSPLHF.

The V and J genes are TRBV7-9 and TRBJ1-1; D may be TRBD1 (5 bases). The CDR3 consists of 13 residues. Between the trimmed V and J ends, which lost 11 bases and 4 bases, there was a span of 17 bases. The germline V gene has CDR1 SEHNR and CDR2 FQNEAQ (reference sequence). The CDR3 region has the DNA TGTGCCCAACTGGTTGGGGGAAGCACTGAAGCTTTCTTT. It encodes CAQLVGGSTEAFF.

This sequence joins TRBV6-5 and TRBJ2-5; a weak D match, TRBD2 (5 bases). The ends were cut back, 6 bases at V and 7 bases at J, with 18 bases in the middle. CDR3 length: 14 residues. The germline CDR1 and CDR2 sequences are MNHEY and SVGAGI. The CDR3 protein is CASSSDGVSGTQYF. The DNA for the CDR3 is TGTGCCAGCAGCAGCGACGGGGTTTCGGGGACCCAGTACTTC.

The rearrangement joins TRBV9 to TRBJ2-2; D might be TRBD1 (5 bases). V was shortened by 3 bases and J by 1 base, with 19 bases between the two germline ends. The CDR3 sequence is 18 residues long. Germline-derived CDR1 and CDR2 are SGDLS and YYNGEE. DNA of the CDR3: TGTGCCAGCAGCGCCTCCCTGGCCGGACAAGGGAACACCGGGGAGCTGTTTTTT. Protein sequence: CASSASLAGQGNTGELFF.

The rearrangement uses TRBV6-4 and TRBJ2-1; 9 nucleotides align to TRBD2. V was clipped by 4 bases and J by 3 bases; unmatched bases: 4. Germline V CDR1 and CDR2: MRHNA, SNTAGT. CDR3 size: 15 residues. The CDR3 sequence is CASSVVSGSYNEQFF. CDR3 coding DNA: TGTGCCAGCAGTGTGGTTAGCGGGAGCTACAATGAGCAGTTCTTC.

The rearrangement uses TRBV27 and TRBJ2-3, with 12 bases fitting TRBD2. This CDR3 has 20 amino acids. Germline trimming cut 0 bases from V and 4 bases from J; bases unmatched to any gene: 14. Germline V gene data show CDR1 as MNHEY and CDR2 as SMNVEV (reference sequence). The CDR3 nucleotides read TGTGCCAGCAGTTTATCTTTCGGGCTAGCGGGAGGGCCTCAGTCAGATACGCAGTATTTT. This translates into CASSLSFGLAGGPQSDTQYF.

This rearrangement joins TRBV5-1 to TRBJ2-5; the D is unclear. The CDR3 consists of 13 residues. Trimming removed 0 bases at V and 7 bases at J, with 10 bases between. Looked up from germline, CDR1 is SGHRS and CDR2 is YFSETQ. CDR3 sequence (DNA): TGCGCCAGCAGCTTGGAGGATACCGGGACCCAGTACTTC. It translates to CASSLEDTGTQYF.

This rearrangement joins TRBV2 to TRBJ2-1; TRBD2 aligns across 8 bases. Germline CDR1 and CDR2: SNHLY and FYNNEI. The CDR3 spans 15 residues. The trim removed 5 bases at V and 4 bases at J, leaving 7 bases unmatched. For the CDR3, the DNA is TGTGCCAGCAGTAAAGGTACTAGCGGTTACAATGAGCAGTTCTTC. Its protein is CASSKGTSGYNEQFF.

V gene TRBV9 combines with J gene TRBJ2-3; TRBD2 is a possible D gene (6 bases). The CDR3 has 15 residues. V was clipped by 0 bases and J by 9 bases, with 17 bases between them. Germline assignment: CDR1 SGDLS and CDR2 YYNGEE. CDR3 in DNA: TGTGCCAGCAGCGTAGAGGGGCAGGGACTCCGAACGCAGTATTTT. Its protein product is CASSVEGQGLRTQYF. Based on the CDR3 plus reference TRBV9 and TRBJ2-3, the full variable domain is DSGVTQTPKHLITATGQRVTLRCSPRSGDLSVYWYQQSLDQGLQFLIQYYNGEERAKGNILERFSAQQFPDLHSELNLSSLELGDSALYFCASSVEGQGLRTQYFGPGTRLTVL.

The chain has TRBV18 and TRBJ2-5; D not certain. V was trimmed by 3 bases and J by 3 bases, leaving 11 bases between them. There are 14 residues in the CDR3. Germline CDR1 is KGHSH and CDR2 is LQKENI. CDR3 loop: CASSPYRAKETQYF. The CDR3 coding sequence is TGTGCCAGCTCACCTTACCGAGCCAAAGAGACCCAGTACTTC.

As for this clone: One end of the junction fails to match germline, which may point to a read error. The V gene is TRBV9, the J gene TRBJ1-2, with TRBD1 as a possible D gene (5 bases). In germline, CDR1 is SGDLS, CDR2 YYNGEE. CDR3 size: 15 residues. CDR3 loop: CAGSPMSTGVGGYTF. The CDR3 bases are TGTGCCGGCAGCCCCATGAGTACGGGGGTAGGAGGCTACACCTTC.

This sequence joins TRBV3-1 (or the pseudogene TRBV3-2) and TRBJ2-7, with TRBD1 matching over 7 bases. The CDR3 is made up of 14 amino acids. Trimming at V came to 2 bases and at J to 2 bases, leaving 3 bases not matched to a gene. Germline V gene sequence: CDR1 LGHDT, CDR2 YNNKEL (reference sequence). In DNA, the CDR3 is TGTGCCAGCAGCCAAATGACAGGGCCCTACGAGCAGTACTTC. It is translated as CASSQMTGPYEQYF.

The gene calls are TRBV7-3 and TRBJ1-1; TRBD1 might be the D (6 bases). Germline assignment: CDR1 SGHTA and CDR2 FQGTGA. Trimming removed 0 bases at V and 3 bases at J, with 8 bases between. The CDR3 has 14 residues. Written as DNA, the CDR3 is TGTGCCAGCAGCTTAACAGGGGGGGACACTGAAGCTTTCTTT. This codes for CASSLTGGDTEAFF.

V is TRBV7-9 and J is TRBJ2-3; D remains unclear. V was clipped by 3 bases and J by 6 bases, with 4 bases between them. CDR1 is SEHNR and CDR2 is FQNEAQ in the germline V gene (reference sequence). CDR3 length: 11 residues. CDR3 nucleotide sequence: TGTGCCAGCAGCTTCATCGATACGCAGTATTTT. Translating it yields CASSFIDTQYF. The full variable domain, its missing parts supplied by reference TRBV7-9 and TRBJ2-3, is DTGVSQNPRHKITKRGQNVTFRCDPISEHNRLYWYRQTLGQGPEFLTYFQNEAQLEKSRLLSDRFSAERPKGSFSTLEIQRTEQGDSAMYLCASSFIDTQYFGPGTRLTVL.

This chain links TRBV19 with TRBJ2-1, with 8 bases aligning to TRBD1. CDR1 LNHDA and CDR2 SQIVND come from the germline V gene (reference sequence). The junction had 5 bases not matched to a gene; V was cut back by 4 bases and J by 6 bases. The CDR3 runs 14 residues. CDR3 sequence (DNA): TGTGCCAGTAGTAACCAGGGGGCAGTCAATGAGCAGTTCTTC. Its translation is CASSNQGAVNEQFF.

The chain recombines TRBV7-6 with TRBJ1-1; a weak D match, TRBD1 (5 bases). The CDR3 spans 17 residues. Trimming stripped 1 base from V and 1 base from J, with 16 bases between. Germline CDR1 SGHVS, CDR2 FNYEAQ. The chain's CDR3 is CASSLEVVRTSNTEAFF. For the CDR3, the DNA is TGTGCCAGCAGCTTAGAAGTCGTAAGGACATCGAACACTGAAGCTTTCTTT.

The chain has TRBV30 and TRBJ1-5; maybe TRBD1 (5 bases). With 1 base removed from V and 0 bases from J, the gap between germline ends came to 10 bases. Germline lookup yields CDR1 GTSNPN and CDR2 SVGIG (reference sequence). The CDR3 is made up of 15 amino acids. The CDR3 sequence is CAWSARESSNQPQHF. The CDR3 DNA reads TGTGCCTGGAGTGCCAGGGAGAGTAGCAATCAGCCCCAGCATTTT.

This chain uses TRBV18 with TRBJ2-7; no clear D gene. The V and J ends lost 2 bases and 9 bases respectively, with 17 bases between them. The germline CDR1 and CDR2 sequences are KGHSH and LQKENI. CDR3 size: 14 residues. This CDR3 is CASSPETPGGGQYF. The CDR3 region has the DNA TGTGCCAGCTCACCAGAGACGCCCGGTGGTGGGCAGTACTTC.

This clone was recorded only once. This sequence joins TRBV4-2 and TRBJ2-3, with D possibly being TRBD1 (5 bases). The V gene's germline CDR1 is LGHNA and CDR2 YNFKEQ. V was shortened by 0 bases and J by 4 bases, with 11 bases between the two germline ends. The CDR3 covers 15 residues. The chain's CDR3 is CASSQDPRGPDTQYF. The CDR3 nucleotides are TGTGCCAGCAGCCAAGATCCAAGGGGCCCAGATACGCAGTATTTT.

The rearrangement uses TRBV7-2 and TRBJ1-5; D gene uncertain. V lost 5 bases and J lost 6, with 11 bases in between. The CDR3 is 13 amino acids. Germline CDR1 and CDR2: SGHTA and FQGNSA. The CDR3 nucleotides read TGTGCCAGCAGCCCTTACACCGGTCAGCCCCAGCATTTT. Encoded protein: CASSPYTGQPQHF.